Following are 23 T cell receptor beta chains from one sample sequenced in a study of blood T cell repertoires in COVID-19. Profiled with immunoSEQ multiplex PCR; TCRdb holds only in-frame clones, not every one. The data show over 25,000 clones, around 86% seen once. The sequenced sample consisted of peripheral blood. The receptors were sampled from a woman aged 60-75 years with active COVID-19.

This clone was observed a single time. V usage is TRBV28 and J usage is TRBJ1-6; D call uncertain. V lost 4 bases and J 7 bases, leaving 14 bases between the germline ends. The CDR3 spans 15 residues. Germline assignment: CDR1 MDHEN and CDR2 SYDVKM. The CDR3 loop reads CASSSSGRYNSPLHF. The DNA for the CDR3 is TGTGCCAGCAGTTCCTCGGGAAGGTACAATTCACCCCTCCACTTT.

The V call is TRBV6-2 or TRBV6-3, the J call TRBJ1-2; D is ambiguous. CDR3 length equals 12 residues. The germline V gene has CDR1 MNHEY and CDR2 SVGEGT. Between the trimmed V and J ends, which lost 4 bases and 4 bases, there was a span of 7 bases. CDR3 residues: CASSFQAYGYTF. The CDR3 coding sequence is TGTGCCAGCAGTTTTCAGGCCTATGGCTACACCTTC.

This clone was picked up one time. The chain joins TRBV3-1 (or the pseudogene TRBV3-2) to TRBJ2-1; 7 bases are shared with TRBD2. This CDR3 comprises 18 residues. Trimming cost V 0 bases and J 0 bases; bases outside gene matches: 8. Germline CDR1 reads LGHDT; CDR2 reads YNNKEL (reference sequence). In DNA form, the CDR3 reads TGTGCCAGCAGCCAAGACCCAACCGGGAGGTTCTCCTACAATGAGCAGTTCTTC. Its protein is CASSQDPTGRFSYNEQFF.

The gene calls are TRBV19 and TRBJ2-5; a weak D match, TRBD2 (7 bases). Germline V CDR1 and CDR2: LNHDA, SQIVND (reference sequence). V gave up 5 bases and J gave up 4 bases, with 14 bases separating them. The CDR3 consists of 14 residues. The CDR3 region has the DNA TGTGCCAGTAGTGAGGGGGGGCCTGGAGAGACCCAGTACTTC. Its translation: CASSEGGPGETQYF.

This chain connects TRBV24-1 to TRBJ2-5, with TRBD2 matching 13 bases. The J segment lost 5 bases and the V segment lost 4 bases, leaving 3 bases of the junction unmatched. Germline-derived CDR1 and CDR2 are KGHDR and SFDVKD. The CDR3 has 15 amino acids. The CDR3 coding sequence is TGTGCCACCAGTGAGCAGGGACTAGCGGGGGAGACCCAGTACTTC. This codes for CATSEQGLAGETQYF.

The rearrangement links TRBV5-8 to TRBJ1-2; no firm D call. The germline gives CDR1 SGHTS, CDR2 YDEGEE. The CDR3 sequence is 13 residues long. V lost 2 bases and J 3 bases, leaving 8 bases between the germline ends. In nucleotides, the CDR3 is TGTGCCAGCAGCTTCGGGGAGGACTATGGCTACACCTTC. This gives the protein CASSFGEDYGYTF. The full variable domain, completed using reference TRBV5-8 and TRBJ1-2, is EAGVTQSPTHLIKTRGQQATLRCSPISGHTSVYWYQQALGLGLQFLLWYDEGEERNRGNFPPRFSGRQFPNYSSELNVNALELEDSALYLCASSFGEDYGYTFGSGTRLTVV.

The CDR3 DNA reads TGTGCCAGCAGTGCGGACAGGAACAATCAGCCCCAGCATTTT. Amino acid sequence: CASSADRNNQPQHF. V is TRBV2 and J is TRBJ1-5, with 7 bases aligning to TRBD1. The CDR3 has 14 amino acids. Losses at the gene ends were 4 bases for V and 3 bases for J; bases not matched to a gene: 3. Germline CDR1 reads SNHLY; CDR2 reads FYNNEI.

The V and J genes are TRBV27 and TRBJ2-1, with D perhaps matching TRBD1 (6 bases). Trimming cost V 5 bases and J 2 bases, with 10 bases left between them. The CDR3 loop spans 14 amino acids. Germline loops: CDR1 MNHEY, CDR2 SMNVEV (reference sequence). The chain's CDR3 is CASSRSGAYNEQFF. CDR3 nucleotide sequence: TGTGCCAGCAGTCGGTCAGGGGCCTACAATGAGCAGTTCTTC.

This sequence joins TRBV18 and TRBJ1-4; no clear D. The CDR3 consists of 16 residues. The germline CDR1 and CDR2 sequences are KGHSH and LQKENI. Trimming shortened V by 5 bases and J by 3 bases, and 16 bases separated the two germline ends. The CDR3 DNA is TGTGCCAGCTCATCGCGCTCGCAGGCTTCTAATGAAAAACTGTTTTTT. Its protein product is CASSSRSQASNEKLFF.

This rearrangement joins TRBV5-4 to TRBJ2-3, with a possible D match to TRBD2 (6 bases). The CDR3 sequence is 16 residues long. Trimming pared 4 bases from V and 3 bases from J, leaving 18 bases between. CDR1 and CDR2 (germline): SGHNT, YYREEE (reference sequence). The CDR3 nucleotides are TGTGCCAGCAGCCCGCGTGGGGGGTCTTCAACAGATACGCAGTATTTT. Translated: CASSPRGGSSTDTQYF. Drawing the rest from reference TRBV5-4 and TRBJ2-3, the complete variable domain is ETGVTQSPTHLIKTRGQQVTLRCSSQSGHNTVSWYQQALGQGPQFIFQYYREEENGRGNFPPRFSGLQFPNYSSELNVNALELDDSALYLCASSPRGGSSTDTQYFGPGTRLTVL.

This chain links TRBV6-6 with TRBJ2-7; D is uncertain. The CDR3 consists of 13 residues. V gave up 2 bases and J gave up 1 base, with 6 bases separating them. Germline V CDR1 and CDR2: MNHNY, SVGAGI (reference sequence). The CDR3 DNA is TGTGCCAGCAGTTACGGCGGTTCCTACGAGCAGTACTTC. Translation gives CASSYGGSYEQYF.

The chain links TRBV28 to TRBJ1-5; D call uncertain. Per the germline V gene, CDR1 is MDHEN and CDR2 is SYDVKM. The V and J ends lost 10 bases and 2 bases respectively, with 15 bases between them. CDR3 size: 14 residues. The CDR3 protein is CAITPGLGNQPQHF. DNA of the CDR3: TGTGCCATTACTCCGGGTTTGGGCAATCAGCCCCAGCATTTT.

V and J are TRBV2 and TRBJ2-1, with 12 bases that match TRBD2. V dropped 10 bases and J dropped 3; count of bases not matched to a gene: 4. Germline-derived CDR1 and CDR2 are SNHLY and FYNNEI. The CDR3 sequence is 14 residues long. CDR3 sequence (DNA): TGTGCCACGACTAGCGGGAGTTTCTACAATGAGCAGTTCTTC. Its protein is CATTSGSFYNEQFF.

The chain joins TRBV10-2 to TRBJ2-3; no clear D. The CDR3 is 14 amino acids. Trimming removed 4 bases from V and 3 bases from J, with 11 bases in between. Germline V gives CDR1 WSHSY, CDR2 SAAADI. CDR3 coding DNA: TGCGCCAGCAGTGCTCGGAGTTTGACAGATACGCAGTATTTT. This translates into CASSARSLTDTQYF.

The chain is built from TRBV3-1 (or the pseudogene TRBV3-2) and TRBJ2-1; 10 bases match TRBD1. This CDR3 is built from 15 residues. V lost 1 base to trimming and J lost 7 bases; unmatched junction nucleotides: 4. The germline gives CDR1 LGHDT, CDR2 YNNKEL (reference sequence). This chain's CDR3 is CASSQVWTGGNEQFF. The DNA for the CDR3 is TGTGCCAGCAGCCAAGTCTGGACAGGGGGGAATGAGCAGTTCTTC.

This clone was detected once. This chain links TRBV28 with TRBJ2-6; D may be TRBD2 (5 bases). The CDR3 consists of 17 residues. CDR1 is MDHEN, CDR2 SYDVKM, per germline. V lost 6 bases and J lost 0, with 15 bases in between. The CDR3 spells CASSAVGGRSGANVLTF. The DNA for the CDR3 is TGTGCCAGCAGCGCTGTGGGCGGGCGCTCTGGGGCCAACGTCCTGACTTTC.

This chain joins TRBV9 and TRBJ2-1, with D unresolved. This CDR3 has 16 amino acids. The V end was cut by 0 bases, the J end by 2 bases, with 12 bases between. Looked up from germline, CDR1 is SGDLS and CDR2 is YYNGEE. The CDR3 DNA sequence: TGTGCCAGCAGCGTAGGTCGAGATACGGCCTACAATGAGCAGTTCTTC. Translating it yields CASSVGRDTAYNEQFF.

This chain joins TRBV28 and TRBJ1-2; no firm D call. Per the germline V gene, CDR1 is MDHEN and CDR2 is SYDVKM. V was shortened by 7 bases and J by 0 bases, with 12 bases between the two germline ends. This CDR3 has 14 amino acids. CDR3 region: CASKVPGANYGYTF. The CDR3 bases are TGTGCCAGCAAAGTGCCCGGGGCTAACTATGGCTACACCTTC.

This sequence joins TRBV10-3 and TRBJ2-1; D unresolved. CDR3 length: 16 amino acids. Trimming took 2 bases from V and 0 from J, leaving 11 bases between them. Per germline, CDR1 ENHRY and CDR2 SYGVKD. CDR3 in amino acids: CAISEPPSVSYNEQFF. CDR3 sequence (DNA): TGTGCCATCAGTGAGCCCCCCAGCGTCTCCTACAATGAGCAGTTCTTC.

In its sample, this clone was seen a few times. This chain links TRBV5-6 with TRBJ2-1, with D unclear. The germline CDR1 and CDR2 sequences are SGHDT and YYEEEE. The CDR3 extends over 14 amino acids. Deletions cut 0 bases from V and 3 bases from J, with 7 bases between. The CDR3 nucleotides are TGTGCCAGCAGCTTGGGGCTAGGCTACAATGAGCAGTTCTTC. Translating gives CASSLGLGYNEQFF.

The chain employs TRBV2 and TRBJ2-2, with 7 nucleotides matching TRBD1. Per germline, CDR1 SNHLY and CDR2 FYNNEI. The CDR3 covers 17 residues. The V and J ends lost 5 bases and 8 bases, in that order; junction bases with no gene match: 17. As DNA, the CDR3 is TGTGCCAGCAGTCGGAAATCTACAGGGGTTGGAAGGGGGGAGCTGTTTTTT. This sequence encodes CASSRKSTGVGRGELFF.

The chain links TRBV18 to TRBJ1-1, with 7 bases matching TRBD1. There are 15 residues in the CDR3. The germline V gene encodes CDR1 KGHSH and CDR2 LQKENI. After removal of 3 bases from V and 7 bases from J, the junction contained 11 bases not matched to a gene. The CDR3 coding sequence is TGTGCCAGCTCACCTCGAACAGGGGAGCGTTTTGAAGCTTTCTTT. This encodes CASSPRTGERFEAFF.

The chain combines TRBV6-5 with TRBJ2-2; no definite D call. Germline values: CDR1 MNHEY, CDR2 SVGAGI. The V gene lost 6 bases and the J gene lost 6 bases, with 8 bases spanning the gap. The CDR3 covers 12 residues. CDR3 in DNA: TGTGCCAGCAGGTCTACAGCCGGGGAGCTGTTTTTT. As protein: CASRSTAGELFF.